The 26 T cell receptor beta chains reported below all come from one sample, sequenced in a study of T cells expressing NK-cell markers. From its re-call of the 5' RACE reads, TCRdb lists each CDR3 protein once, without DNA. The sample totals roughly 390,000 distinct CDR3 sequences. What was sequenced was blood T cells: a sorted CD56 or NKG2C T cell subset, CD4+ or CD8+ T cells, or bulk PBMC T cells (not recorded which). The receptors were gathered from a woman in her forties or fifties in good health.

This rearrangement joins TRBV11-2 to TRBJ2-3; absent DNA, TCRdb's TRBD2 call cannot be checked. CDR1 is SGHAT, CDR2 FQNNGV, per germline. The CDR3 consists of 16 residues. CDR3 amino acids: CASSPATSASTDTQYF.

The rearrangement links TRBV12-3 or TRBV12-4 to TRBJ1-5; with no DNA, the TCRdb D assignment of TRBD1 cannot be verified. There are 15 residues in the CDR3. Here the CDR3 reads CASRQDSVGNQPQHF.

The chain joins TRBV14 to TRBJ1-1; as DNA is missing, the TRBD1 call by TCRdb cannot be tested. Germline V gives CDR1 SGHDN, CDR2 FVKESK. The CDR3 has 13 residues. CDR3 amino acids: CASSQNSQGEAFF.

This CDR3 is CASSLGLAGLYEQFF. The V and J genes are TRBV11-2 and TRBJ2-1; the D gene TCRdb calls, TRBD2, cannot be checked with no DNA. The CDR3 has 15 amino acids. Germline CDR1 SGHAT, CDR2 FQNNGV. Variable domain in full (rest from reference TRBV11-2 and TRBJ2-1): EAGVAQSPRYKIIEKRQSVAFWCNPISGHATLYWYQQILGQGPKLLIQFQNNGVVDDSQLPKDRFSAERLKGVDSTLKIQPAKLEDSAVYLCASSLGLAGLYEQFFGPGTRLTVL.

The chain employs TRBV4-1 and TRBJ1-2; TCRdb outputs TRBD1, but without DNA this stays unchecked. The CDR3 loop spans 17 amino acids. In germline, CDR1 is MGHRA, CDR2 YSYEKL. The CDR3 protein is CASSQESGTGGVYGYTF.

The rearrangement uses TRBV7-2 and TRBJ2-1; the TRBD1 assignment by TCRdb is unverifiable without DNA. CDR1 SGHTA and CDR2 FQGNSA come from the germline V gene. CDR3 length: 15 residues. This chain's CDR3 is CASSLGRGYLDEQFF.

The chain joins TRBV29-1 to TRBJ2-1. This CDR3 contains 13 residues. Germline CDR1 is SQVTM and CDR2 is ANQGSEA. CDR3 region: CSVERDGYNEQFF.

This chain joins TRBV20-1 and TRBJ2-7. Germline V lookup: CDR1 DFQATT, CDR2 SNEGSKA (reference sequence). The CDR3 has 15 amino acids. The CDR3: CSARGLVGTFYEQYF.

The chain uses TRBV3-1 and TRBJ2-1; TCRdb outputs TRBD1, but without DNA this stays unchecked. CDR3 length equals 16 residues. CDR1 and CDR2 from the germline V gene are LGHDT and YNNKEL (reference sequence). This CDR3 is CASSQAQGWSFNEQFF.

J is TRBJ2-3 and V is TRBV4-1; with no DNA, the TCRdb D assignment of TRBD2 cannot be verified. Germline V gives CDR1 MGHRA, CDR2 YSYEKL. This CDR3 is built from 17 residues. CDR3 protein: CASSQDRFEGGTDTQYF.

This rearrangement joins TRBV7-2 to TRBJ2-3. This CDR3 is built from 15 residues. Germline V gene data show CDR1 as SGHTA and CDR2 as FQGNSA. This chain's CDR3 is CASSLSSEWVDTQYF. Drawing the rest from reference TRBV7-2 and TRBJ2-3, the complete variable domain is GAGVSQSPSNKVTEKGKDVELRCDPISGHTALYWYRQSLGQGLEFLIYFQGNSAPDKSGLPSDRFSAERTGGSVSTLTIQRTQQEDSAVYLCASSLSSEWVDTQYFGPGTRLTVL.

The V gene is TRBV5-6, the J gene TRBJ2-3; TCRdb designates TRBD1, a call that cannot be tested without DNA. Germline V gene sequence: CDR1 SGHDT, CDR2 YYEEEE. The CDR3 loop spans 18 amino acids. The chain's CDR3 is CASSLEGVLPGATDTQYF.

The chain combines TRBV3-1 with TRBJ2-1; with no DNA, the TCRdb D assignment of TRBD2 cannot be verified. The CDR3 is made up of 17 amino acids. CDR1 is LGHDT and CDR2 is YNNKEL in the germline V gene (reference sequence). CDR3 region: CASSVGLAGGKGNEQFF.

The chain is built from TRBV4-1 and TRBJ2-7. There are 14 residues in the CDR3. Germline V gives CDR1 MGHRA, CDR2 YSYEKL. The CDR3 spells CASSQGVSGYEQYF.

This chain connects TRBV5-1 to TRBJ1-2. From germline, CDR1 is SGHRS and CDR2 YFSETQ. The CDR3 runs to 15 residues. The CDR3 sequence: CASSLGSAANYGYTF.

The chain is built from TRBV28 and TRBJ1-5; TCRdb indicates TRBD1, and absent DNA this call remains unverified. This CDR3 is 15 amino acids long. CDR1 and CDR2 from the germline V gene are MDHEN and SYDVKM. This chain's CDR3 is CASRSGSRGRQPQHF. Drawing the rest from reference TRBV28 and TRBJ1-5, the complete variable domain is DVKVTQSSRYLVKRTGEKVFLECVQDMDHENMFWYRQDPGLGLRLIYFSYDVKMKEKGDIPEGYSVSREKKERFSLILESASTNQTSMYLCASRSGSRGRQPQHFGDGTRLSIL.

CDR3 loop: CAGRATNTGELFF. V is TRBV12-3 or TRBV12-4 and J is TRBJ2-2; TCRdb picks TRBD2, but there is no DNA to check that call. The CDR3 sequence is 13 residues long.

This sequence joins TRBV30 and TRBJ1-6; TCRdb picks TRBD1, but there is no DNA to check that call. Per germline, CDR1 GTSNPN and CDR2 SVGIG (reference sequence). This CDR3 region has 15 residues. CDR3 region: CAWSVRGGVNSPLHF.

CDR3 region: CASSWLGNANTGELFF. This chain links TRBV5-1 with TRBJ2-2. The CDR3 is 16 amino acids. Germline-derived CDR1 and CDR2 are SGHRS and YFSETQ.

The chain couples TRBV3-1 to TRBJ2-2; TCRdb's D call, TRBD2, is unchecked because there is no DNA. The CDR3 is 14 residues long. Germline V gene lookup returns CDR1 LGHDT and CDR2 YNNKEL (reference sequence). This CDR3 is CASSSGRNTGELFF.

V and J are TRBV4-1 and TRBJ2-2; the D call of TRBD1 rests on TCRdb alone, since no DNA is present to check it. The germline V gene encodes CDR1 MGHRA and CDR2 YSYEKL. The CDR3 runs to 19 residues. The CDR3 here is CASSQLLLGQGPGTGELFF.

The J gene is TRBJ2-3, the V gene TRBV20-1; TCRdb selects TRBD2, and the lack of DNA leaves this call unchecked. CDR1 and CDR2 (germline): DFQATT, SNEGSKA (reference sequence). This CDR3 comprises 14 residues. The CDR3 region is CSARVLGRADTQYF.

The gene calls are TRBV12-3 or TRBV12-4 and TRBJ2-3; TCRdb designates TRBD1, a call that cannot be tested without DNA. The CDR3 is 14 amino acids. CDR3 in amino acids: CASSSYRVSDTQYF.

The chain recombines TRBV11-2 with TRBJ2-3; TCRdb calls TRBD2, which cannot be checked without DNA. Germline CDR1 and CDR2: SGHAT and FQNNGV. The CDR3 is 16 amino acids. The CDR3 sequence is CASSLGGLAGGDTQYF.

This chain connects TRBV12-3 or TRBV12-4 to TRBJ2-1; as DNA is missing, the TRBD2 call by TCRdb cannot be tested. CDR3 length: 17 residues. The CDR3: CASSLDPWGTPKGEQFF.

The CDR3 protein is CASSELRRGTSTDTQYF. The genes are TRBV25-1 and TRBJ2-3; TCRdb indicates TRBD2, and absent DNA this call remains unverified. The CDR3 is made up of 17 amino acids. Per the germline V gene, CDR1 is MGHDK and CDR2 is SYGVNS.